This TCR beta chain was identified during a study of blood T cell repertoires in COVID-19 (dated by TCRdb to about 2020). As for the study more broadly: Collaborator samples came from the United States, Italy and Spain and covered acute and convalescent phases of COVID-19. Samples came from the ongoing ImmuneRACE study (first 160 participants) plus 1,254 subjects from 6 global collaborators. Where available, HLA class I and class II types were obtained from metadata supplied by the sample provider rather than from assay-based typing. The repertoires were released in a freely available public database intended as a resource for research on the immune response to SARS-CoV-2. Sample metadata almost always included a de-identified subject ID, COVID-19 status, age in years and sex. The material from the prospective study consisted of cDNA or gDNA derived from T cells, B-cell-depleted T cells, or PBMCs. Deeply sampled blood TCRbeta repertoires from subjects exposed to, actively infected with, or recovered from COVID-19 were included in the dataset. The paper's findings and limits, for the study overall: The quantity of clinical and demographic metadata differed by source and by participant and was supplied without curation.

The CDR1 and CDR2 encoded by the germline V gene are SGHRS and YFSETQ. V is cut by 0 bases and J by 9 bases, and the space between the germline ends is 10 bases. The CDR3 measures 13 amino acids from cysteine to phenylalanine. Only the CDR3 part of the read is kept: 39 bases, read in frame from the first base. The immunoSEQ Assay, a bias-controlled multiplex PCR, was used to amplify TCRbeta CDR3 regions from genomic DNA. Per the authors' processing: Within the assay, amplification of reference gene primers was used to estimate how many nucleated cells each sample contained. To quantify the absolute abundance of each unique TCRbeta CDR3 rearrangement, sequence reads were collapsed and filtered. For each sample, productive Simpson clonality was calculated by taking the square root of Simpson's diversity index across productive rearrangements. TCRdb took over this immuneACCESS table, retaining in-frame rearrangements with V and J assigned. Such tables are incomplete; in checked studies, under half of the missing clones stem from an unresolved V gene, and the remainder is unexplained. V, J and clone size derive from that table, while D and trimming were established from the DNA sequence. The sample table holds under 150,000 clones, of which roughly 86% were seen once. The ten top clones hold under 12% of the sample.

Whole blood was collected in K2EDTA tubes by collaborating institutions according to the institutions' own protocols. Collaborator samples were shipped for TCRbeta analysis as frozen whole blood, isolated PBMCs, or DNA extracted from either sample type. As to this clone: The antigen this receptor binds is unknown. Per-base quality was not reported, and no clone a single base away is much larger than it.

The sequenced sample consisted of peripheral blood. This chain is built from TRBV5-1 and TRBJ2-1; the D gene is perhaps TRBD1, from 6 matching bases. The receptor's source is a man between 45 and 60 years old with active or convalescent COVID-19. This receptor has the CDR3 CASSLDRVSEQFF. The DNA reads TGCGCCAGCAGCTTGGACAGGGTCAGTGAGCAGTTCTTC. Outside the CDR3, residues come from the reference TRBV5-1 and TRBJ2-1 proteins, so the full variable domain is: KAGVTQTPRYLIKTRGQQVTLSCSPISGHRSVSWYQQTPGQGLQFLFEYFSETQRNKGNFPGRFSGRQFSNSRSEMNVSTLELGDSALYLCASSLDRVSEQFFGPGTRLTVL.